This is a list of T cell receptor beta chains from one sample in a study of T-cell reconstitution after alpha-beta-depleted transplantation in children. TCRdb itself ran the PCR reads through MiXCR, one entry per CDR3 protein. The data show over 300,000 distinct CDR3 sequences, around a tenth seen once. Sequences were derived from PBMCs from the stem cell graft donor, sampled from the stem cell graft. All receptors come from a human donor who donated a stem cell graft to a child with acute lymphoblastic leukemia. The CDR3 runs from the conserved cysteine through the conserved F or W. The order of the fields is D gene, J gene, clone size, V gene, CDR3 DNA, CDR3 protein. A D gene is named only where the DNA matches it firmly. Clone size is shown for a subset of rows, as once, few, many or a class of expanded clone.

d_call: -
j_call: TRBJ1-1
clone_size: -
v_call: TRBV4-2
cdr3_nt: TGTGCCAGCAGCCAGGGGGAGAGCACTGAAGCTTTCTTT
cdr3_aa: CASSQGESTEAFF

d_call: -
j_call: TRBJ2-1
clone_size: -
v_call: TRBV7-9
cdr3_nt: TGTGCCAGCACCCAGCAGGAGGAGGAGCAGTTCTTC
cdr3_aa: CASTQQEEEQFF

d_call: -
j_call: TRBJ2-1
clone_size: -
v_call: TRBV12-3/TRBV12-4
cdr3_nt: TGTGCCAGCAGTTCTTTCTCTTGGGCACGAGCGGAACCCACCGAATACAATGAGCAGTTCTTC
cdr3_aa: CASSSFSWARAEPTEYNEQFF

d_call: TRBD2
j_call: TRBJ2-1
clone_size: many
v_call: TRBV5-1
cdr3_nt: TGCGCCAGCTTCCGGGACTACACTTCGGGGCCACTAGTCCGGGAGCAGTTCTTC
cdr3_aa: CASFRDYTSGPLVREQFF

d_call: -
j_call: TRBJ2-3
clone_size: -
v_call: TRBV7-2
cdr3_nt: TGTGCCAGCAGCGTTTCTACCACAGATACGCAGTATTTT
cdr3_aa: CASSVSTTDTQYF

d_call: TRBD1
j_call: TRBJ2-5
clone_size: many
v_call: TRBV7-2
cdr3_nt: TGTGCCAGCAGCTCGCAGGGGGTCGGAGAGACCCAGTACTTC
cdr3_aa: CASSSQGVGETQYF

d_call: TRBD2
j_call: TRBJ2-7
clone_size: few
v_call: TRBV18
cdr3_nt: TGTGCCAGCTCCCCTCCTATAGCGGGAGAGGCGGGAGAGCAGTACTTC
cdr3_aa: CASSPPIAGEAGEQYF

d_call: -
j_call: TRBJ2-4
clone_size: few
v_call: TRBV27
cdr3_nt: TGTGCCAGCAGTGGTCCGGGACTCAAGGGCATTCAGTACTTC
cdr3_aa: CASSGPGLKGIQYF

d_call: TRBD1
j_call: TRBJ2-7
clone_size: many
v_call: TRBV28
cdr3_nt: TGTGCCAGCACCGGGGACAGGGTGCACGAGCAGTACTTC
cdr3_aa: CASTGDRVHEQYF

d_call: TRBD2
j_call: TRBJ2-3
clone_size: few
v_call: TRBV20-1
cdr3_nt: TGCAGTGCTAGAGGAGCGCAGCGGGAGGCCCCATTTGATACGCAGTATTTT
cdr3_aa: CSARGAQREAPFDTQYF

d_call: -
j_call: TRBJ2-5
clone_size: few
v_call: TRBV7-9
cdr3_nt: TGTGCCAGCAGCCGGGCAGAGACCCAGTACTTC
cdr3_aa: CASSRAETQYF

d_call: -
j_call: TRBJ1-2
clone_size: few
v_call: TRBV12-3/TRBV12-4
cdr3_nt: TGTGCCAGCAGTTTATGGGGGGCGGAAGGCTACACCTTC
cdr3_aa: CASSLWGAEGYTF

d_call: -
j_call: TRBJ2-5
clone_size: many
v_call: TRBV7-2
cdr3_nt: TGTGCCAGCAGCTTAGATCTGGAGACCCAGTACTTC
cdr3_aa: CASSLDLETQYF

d_call: -
j_call: TRBJ1-1
clone_size: few
v_call: TRBV20-1
cdr3_nt: TGCAGTGCTAGAGTAGAGTGGCAGGGGCTGAACACTGAAGCTTTCTTT
cdr3_aa: CSARVEWQGLNTEAFF

d_call: TRBD1
j_call: TRBJ2-7
clone_size: few
v_call: TRBV5-1
cdr3_nt: TGCGCCAGCAGCTTGCGGACAGGGGGTTCCTACGAGCAGTACTTC
cdr3_aa: CASSLRTGGSYEQYF

d_call: TRBD1
j_call: TRBJ1-1
clone_size: many
v_call: TRBV10-3
cdr3_nt: TGTGCCATCAGGGATGACCCCGGGACAGTGTTCAACACTGAAGCTTTCTTT
cdr3_aa: CAIRDDPGTVFNTEAFF

d_call: TRBD2
j_call: TRBJ2-7
clone_size: few
v_call: TRBV2
cdr3_nt: TGTGCCAGCAGTGATCCTGGACTAGCGAGTCCCTACGAGCAGTACTTC
cdr3_aa: CASSDPGLASPYEQYF

d_call: TRBD1
j_call: TRBJ1-5
clone_size: -
v_call: TRBV10-3
cdr3_nt: TGTGCCACGGGACAGGGTGTGCAGCCCCAGCATTTT
cdr3_aa: CATGQGVQPQHF

d_call: TRBD2
j_call: TRBJ2-3
clone_size: -
v_call: TRBV18
cdr3_nt: TGTGCCAGCTCAAGCAGCGGGAGCGGGGATACGCAGTATTTT
cdr3_aa: CASSSSGSGDTQYF

d_call: -
j_call: TRBJ1-4
clone_size: few
v_call: TRBV7-2
cdr3_nt: TGTGCCAGCAGCTTCGGACAGTTGGTTGGCGAAAAACTGTTTTTT
cdr3_aa: CASSFGQLVGEKLFF

d_call: TRBD2
j_call: TRBJ2-1
clone_size: -
v_call: TRBV6-2/TRBV6-3
cdr3_nt: TGTGCCAGCAGTTACGATCCGAGCGGGAGTGGCAATGAGCAGTTCTTC
cdr3_aa: CASSYDPSGSGNEQFF

d_call: TRBD1
j_call: TRBJ2-7
clone_size: few
v_call: TRBV5-1
cdr3_nt: TGCGCCAGCAGCTTCGCAGGGGGCCTGTACGAGCAGTACTTC
cdr3_aa: CASSFAGGLYEQYF

d_call: TRBD1
j_call: TRBJ2-2
clone_size: -
v_call: TRBV29-1
cdr3_nt: TGCAGCGTGAAGGACAGGGAGCCCGGGGAGCTGTTTTTT
cdr3_aa: CSVKDREPGELFF

d_call: TRBD2
j_call: TRBJ2-3
clone_size: few
v_call: TRBV4-1
cdr3_nt: TGCGCCAGCAGCCCATCTAAAGCGGGATCCATCTGGGGCACAGATACGCAGTATTTT
cdr3_aa: CASSPSKAGSIWGTDTQYF

d_call: -
j_call: TRBJ2-1
clone_size: few
v_call: TRBV29-1
cdr3_nt: TGCAGCGTACCCAGGGGGGAAGGGGTAGGTGAGCAGTTCTTC
cdr3_aa: CSVPRGEGVGEQFF

d_call: -
j_call: TRBJ2-7
clone_size: many
v_call: TRBV5-1
cdr3_nt: TGCGCCAGCAGCCCGGACGCCGCCTACGAGCAGTACTTC
cdr3_aa: CASSPDAAYEQYF

d_call: -
j_call: TRBJ1-4
clone_size: few
v_call: TRBV4-2
cdr3_nt: TGTGCCAGCAGCCATGTTGACGGCCGGAATGAAAAACTGTTTTTT
cdr3_aa: CASSHVDGRNEKLFF

d_call: -
j_call: TRBJ1-1
clone_size: many
v_call: TRBV6-1
cdr3_nt: TGTGCCAGCAGTGAACGTTCGGTATTGAACACTGAAGCTTTCTTT
cdr3_aa: CASSERSVLNTEAFF

d_call: -
j_call: TRBJ2-1
clone_size: -
v_call: TRBV20-1
cdr3_nt: TGCAGTCTTCGGCGGGGCTCCTACAATGAGCAGTTCTTC
cdr3_aa: CSLRRGSYNEQFF

d_call: -
j_call: TRBJ1-5
clone_size: few
v_call: TRBV5-6
cdr3_nt: TGTGCCAGCAGCTTGGGTCAGGGGCAACAGCCCCAGCATTTT
cdr3_aa: CASSLGQGQQPQHF

d_call: TRBD1
j_call: TRBJ2-7
clone_size: few
v_call: TRBV12-3/TRBV12-4
cdr3_nt: TGTGCCAGCAAGGGGGCGCGGTACGAGCAGTACTTC
cdr3_aa: CASKGARYEQYF

d_call: -
j_call: TRBJ2-3
clone_size: many
v_call: TRBV7-2
cdr3_nt: TGTGCCAGCAGCCGAGGGATTTCGAATACGCAGTATTTT
cdr3_aa: CASSRGISNTQYF

d_call: -
j_call: TRBJ2-7
clone_size: -
v_call: TRBV19
cdr3_nt: TGTGCCAGTAGCGGTCAGGCACACGAGCAGTACTTC
cdr3_aa: CASSGQAHEQYF

d_call: TRBD2
j_call: TRBJ2-7
clone_size: many
v_call: TRBV20-1
cdr3_nt: TGCAGTGCCCGCCTGACTAGCGGCCATGAAATCTACGAGCAGTACTTC
cdr3_aa: CSARLTSGHEIYEQYF

d_call: -
j_call: TRBJ2-7
clone_size: -
v_call: TRBV19
cdr3_nt: TGTGCCAGTAGTATGACCTTAAACTACGAGCAGTACTTC
cdr3_aa: CASSMTLNYEQYF

d_call: -
j_call: TRBJ2-2
clone_size: many
v_call: TRBV5-1
cdr3_nt: TGTGCCAGCAGCCTCGGACAAAACACCGGGGAGCTGTTTTTT
cdr3_aa: CASSLGQNTGELFF

d_call: TRBD1
j_call: TRBJ1-4
clone_size: many
v_call: TRBV29-1
cdr3_nt: TGCAGCGGACAGGGGGCGAGGGGAGAAAAACTGTTTTTT
cdr3_aa: CSGQGARGEKLFF

d_call: TRBD2
j_call: TRBJ2-3
clone_size: -
v_call: TRBV20-1
cdr3_nt: TGCAGTGCGGGATATCTAGCGGGCTTGGTAGATACGCAGTATTTT
cdr3_aa: CSAGYLAGLVDTQYF

d_call: -
j_call: TRBJ1-6
clone_size: -
v_call: TRBV10-3
cdr3_nt: TGTGCCATCAGTGAGTCGAGGGGGGCAGAGAATTCACCCCTCCACTTT
cdr3_aa: CAISESRGAENSPLHF

d_call: TRBD1
j_call: TRBJ1-2
clone_size: few
v_call: TRBV27
cdr3_nt: TGTGCCAGCGGCAAACAGGGGTCTAACTATGGCTACACCTTC
cdr3_aa: CASGKQGSNYGYTF

d_call: -
j_call: TRBJ2-7
clone_size: -
v_call: TRBV11-1
cdr3_nt: TGTGCCAGCAGCTATCCGGTGCGGGACAGCTCCGTCTCCTACGAGCAGTACTTC
cdr3_aa: CASSYPVRDSSVSYEQYF

d_call: -
j_call: TRBJ1-3
clone_size: few
v_call: TRBV4-3
cdr3_nt: TGCGCCAGCAGCCAAGATACCGACGGGGCTGGAAACACCATATATTTT
cdr3_aa: CASSQDTDGAGNTIYF

d_call: -
j_call: TRBJ2-7
clone_size: -
v_call: TRBV21-1
cdr3_nt: TGTGCCAGCAGCAAAGTGGAAACTTCCTACGAGCAGTACTTC
cdr3_aa: CASSKVETSYEQYF

d_call: TRBD2
j_call: TRBJ2-1
clone_size: few
v_call: TRBV29-1
cdr3_nt: TGCAGCGTTCCGGGACTAGCGGTTTACAATGAGCAGTTCTTC
cdr3_aa: CSVPGLAVYNEQFF

d_call: TRBD1
j_call: TRBJ2-3
clone_size: few
v_call: TRBV11-1
cdr3_nt: TGTGCCAGCAGCATCTCCGGGACAGGGAAAGCACACCGCACAGATACGCAGTATTTT
cdr3_aa: CASSISGTGKAHRTDTQYF

d_call: -
j_call: TRBJ2-1
clone_size: many
v_call: TRBV2
cdr3_nt: TGTGCCAGCAGTGAGGCGGGACCCGGCTCCTACAATGAGCAGTTCTTC
cdr3_aa: CASSEAGPGSYNEQFF